A single sample is the source of the 18 T cell receptor beta chains below, sequenced in a study of control samples from healthy donors and cancer patients. Method: immunoSEQ multiplex PCR; TCRdb's copy keeps in-frame clones and lacks some. The sample has more than 100,000 clones; 90% to 95% are singletons. The sample consisted of blood. Receptors were obtained from a woman in her late teens or twenties in good health.

The CDR3 sequence is CASSASTRPGTSRTQIVYNEQFF. CDR3 sequence (DNA): TGTGCCAGCAGCGCCTCTACCCGCCCCGGGACTAGCCGAACGCAGATCGTTTACAATGAGCAGTTCTTC. The V gene is TRBV9, the J gene TRBJ2-1; 9 bases map to TRBD2. Germline values: CDR1 SGDLS, CDR2 YYNGEE. The CDR3 has 23 amino acids. V shed 3 bases, J shed 4 bases, and the junction held 29 bases outside the gene matches.

The chain couples TRBV28 to TRBJ1-5, with 7 bases lining up with TRBD1. V lost 4 bases to trimming and J lost 6 bases; unmatched junction nucleotides: 6. Germline V gene data show CDR1 as MDHEN and CDR2 as SYDVKM. This CDR3 contains 14 residues. CDR3 loop: CASSSGGNGQPQHF. Here the CDR3 DNA reads TGTGCCAGCAGTTCAGGGGGGAACGGTCAGCCCCAGCATTTT.

V is TRBV19 and J is TRBJ2-3, with 8 bases fitting TRBD2. CDR1 is LNHDA, CDR2 SQIVND, per germline (reference sequence). Losses at the gene ends were 6 bases for V and 2 bases for J; bases not matched to a gene: 4. This CDR3 contains 14 residues. The CDR3 region has the DNA TGTGCCAGTAGACGGACTAGCCTCACAGATACGCAGTATTTT. This translates into CASRRTSLTDTQYF.

The chain has TRBV28 and TRBJ2-7; 9 nucleotides align to TRBD1. V gave up 6 bases and J gave up 3 bases; unmatched junction bases: 12. This CDR3 comprises 16 residues. The V gene's germline CDR1 is MDHEN and CDR2 SYDVKM. The CDR3 region has the DNA TGTGCCAGCAGACCCGCCTCGGGACAGGGCCTCTACGAGCAGTACTTC. It is translated as CASRPASGQGLYEQYF.

The chain links TRBV7-9 to TRBJ2-7, with D unclear. The germline V gene encodes CDR1 SEHNR and CDR2 FQNEAQ (reference sequence). The CDR3 length is 15 residues. V was trimmed by 1 base and J by 2 bases, leaving 12 bases between them. The chain's CDR3 is CASSLEISGAYEQYF. CDR3 bases: TGTGCCAGCAGCTTAGAGATAAGTGGGGCCTACGAGCAGTACTTC.

This clone appeared once. The chain couples TRBV4-3 to TRBJ2-7; D is undetermined. CDR3 length: 14 residues. From germline, CDR1 is LGHNA and CDR2 YSLEER. The V end lost 0 bases, the J end lost 1 base, and 7 bases lay between the germline ends. CDR3: CASSQDPRSYEQYF. In DNA form, the CDR3 reads TGCGCCAGCAGCCAAGATCCGCGTTCCTACGAGCAGTACTTC.

The rearrangement links TRBV5-6 to TRBJ2-7, with TRBD1 matching over 8 bases. Germline CDR1 and CDR2: SGHDT and YYEEEE. With 6 bases clipped from V and 1 base from J, the junction kept 9 bases outside the gene matches. This CDR3 spans 15 amino acids. Here the CDR3 DNA reads TGTGCCAGCACCTCTGGACAGGGCGCATCCTACGAGCAGTACTTC. Encoded protein: CASTSGQGASYEQYF.

The genes are TRBV7-2 and TRBJ2-1, with no clear D. CDR1 is SGHTA and CDR2 is FQGNSA in the germline V gene. V was trimmed by 4 bases and J by 0 bases, leaving 10 bases between them. The CDR3 spans 15 residues. The CDR3 sequence is CASSSLVSSYNEQFF. In DNA form, the CDR3 reads TGTGCCAGCAGCTCCCTGGTGAGCTCCTACAATGAGCAGTTCTTC.

The chain uses TRBV11-3 and TRBJ1-2; 7 nucleotides match TRBD1. Per the germline V gene, CDR1 is SGHNT and CDR2 is YENEEA. The V gene end was trimmed by 6 bases and the J gene end by 3 bases; junction bases not matched to a gene: 4. The length of the CDR3 is 13 residues. Here the CDR3 DNA reads TGTGCCAGCAGAGGTACAGGGGACTATGGCTACACCTTC. It encodes CASRGTGDYGYTF.

V and J are TRBV7-3 and TRBJ2-1; 9 bases match TRBD2. With 4 bases clipped from V and 4 bases from J, the junction kept 2 bases outside the gene matches. The CDR3 spans 14 residues. The V gene's germline CDR1 is SGHTA and CDR2 FQGTGA. In nucleotides, the CDR3 is TGTGCCAGCAGCTCGACTAGCGGTTACAATGAGCAGTTCTTC. This encodes CASSSTSGYNEQFF.

The sample holds a few counts of this clone. V gene TRBV25-1 combines with J gene TRBJ2-7; 8 nucleotides line up with TRBD2. V shed 6 bases and J 1 base; nucleotides not matched to a gene: 2. Germline CDR1 and CDR2: MGHDK and SYGVNS. The CDR3 covers 13 residues. The chain's CDR3 is CASSSGGSYEQYF. The CDR3, as DNA: TGTGCCAGCAGCTCGGGAGGGTCCTACGAGCAGTACTTC.

The chain employs TRBV5-5 and TRBJ2-5; D is uncertain. The CDR3 contains 12 residues. Trimming removed 2 bases from V and 5 bases from J, with 7 bases in between. Germline CDR1 is SGHKS and CDR2 is YYEKEE (reference sequence). CDR3: CASSFASETQYF. The CDR3, as DNA: TGTGCCAGCAGCTTCGCCTCTGAGACCCAGTACTTC.

This chain uses TRBV28 with TRBJ1-5, with D uncertain. From germline, CDR1 is MDHEN and CDR2 SYDVKM. V gave up 3 bases and J gave up 5 bases, with 26 bases separating them. The CDR3 is 19 amino acids. Here the CDR3 DNA reads TGTGCCAGCAGTTTCCCCTCAGATTGGGCTACAATTTTAGATCAGCCCCAGCATTTT. The encoded protein is CASSFPSDWATILDQPQHF.

The chain carries TRBV28 and TRBJ2-5, with D tentatively TRBD1 (6 bases). CDR1 and CDR2 (germline): MDHEN, SYDVKM. Trimming shortened V by 5 bases and J by 6 bases, and 16 bases separated the two germline ends. The CDR3 is made up of 14 amino acids. The CDR3 sequence is CASSEHRAMKTQYF. The CDR3 DNA reads TGTGCCAGCAGTGAGCACAGGGCGATGAAGACCCAGTACTTC. The whole variable domain, filled in from reference TRBV28 and TRBJ2-5, reads DVKVTQSSRYLVKRTGEKVFLECVQDMDHENMFWYRQDPGLGLRLIYFSYDVKMKEKGDIPEGYSVSREKKERFSLILESASTNQTSMYLCASSEHRAMKTQYFGPGTRLLVL.

This clone has just a few counts. The V gene is TRBV10-2, the J gene TRBJ2-5; 11 bases agree with TRBD2. The CDR3 has 19 amino acids. Germline V gene sequence: CDR1 WSHSY, CDR2 SAAADI. V dropped 6 bases and J dropped 5; count of bases not matched to a gene: 20. The CDR3 bases are TGCGCCAGCAGGGGTCGTAGCGGGGGGGCCGTCCTTCTTGCGGAGACCCAGTACTTC. Translated, it gives CASRGRSGGAVLLAETQYF.

The chain links TRBV7-2 to TRBJ2-7, with 10 bases aligning to TRBD1. The CDR3 extends over 14 amino acids. Germline V gene sequence: CDR1 SGHTA, CDR2 FQGNSA. The trim removed 3 bases at V and 3 bases at J, leaving 2 bases unmatched. CDR3 amino acids: CASSFGTGVYEQYF. CDR3 coding DNA: TGTGCCAGCAGCTTCGGGACAGGGGTCTACGAGCAGTACTTC.

This rearrangement joins TRBV20-1 to TRBJ2-7, with D maybe TRBD2 (7 bases). The V gene's germline CDR1 is DFQATT and CDR2 SNEGSKA (reference sequence). This CDR3 has 15 amino acids. The V and J ends lost 3 bases and 3 bases respectively, with 18 bases between them. The CDR3 protein is CSASTVRGQNYEQYF. CDR3 in DNA: TGCAGTGCTAGTACCGTGCGGGGGCAAAACTACGAGCAGTACTTC.

The chain combines TRBV6-2 or TRBV6-3 with TRBJ2-1; 9 nucleotides match TRBD2. With V trimmed by 6 bases and J by 4 bases, 10 bases remained unmatched. The germline V gene has CDR1 MNHEY and CDR2 SVGEGT. This CDR3 has 16 residues. The CDR3 DNA is TGTGCCAGCAGCCCTGGGCGGGGGGGCTCTTACAATGAGCAGTTCTTC. Amino acids: CASSPGRGGSYNEQFF.